A selection of T cell receptor beta chains follows, all from one sample in a study of shared clonotypes between healthy human individuals. The assay was immunoSEQ multiplex PCR, and TCRdb's table has in-frame clones only and misses some. Of some 2.1 million clones listed, 90% to 95% are singletons. The material sequenced was naive CD4+ T cells sorted from blood. Receptor source: a man between 18 and 35 years old in good health. Both conserved end residues are part of each CDR3. D genes are given only for firm matches. Not all rows give a size; the values are once, few, many and, for expanded clones, a class.

clone_size | j_call | d_call | v_call | cdr3_nt | cdr3_aa
- | TRBJ2-3 | TRBD1 | TRBV5-6 | TGTGCCAGCAGCTTTGGACAGGGGGCTACAGATACGCAGTATTTT | CASSFGQGATDTQYF
- | TRBJ1-2 | - | TRBV10-1 | TGCGCCAGCGCCTCCTCAGGGGTCGACTATGGCTACACCTTC | CASASSGVDYGYTF
- | TRBJ1-5 | - | TRBV12-2 | TGTGCACCCCTGCACAGGGGGTTGCGGCAGCCCCAGCATTTT | CAPLHRGLRQPQHF
- | TRBJ2-1 | TRBD2 | TRBV5-1 | TGCGCCAGCAGCTTGGGTGGGACTAGCGCCAACAATGAGCAGTTCTTC | CASSLGGTSANNEQFF
- | TRBJ1-6 | - | TRBV9 | TGTGCCAGCAGCGTAGGATTGCGACAAGATTATAATTCACCCCTCCACTTT | CASSVGLRQDYNSPLHF
- | TRBJ2-3 | TRBD2 | TRBV9 | TGTGCCAGCAGCGTAGTACCTAGCGGGGATACGCAGTATTTT | CASSVVPSGDTQYF
- | TRBJ2-7 | - | TRBV27 | TGTGCCAGCAGTTTGTATAGGGTGGGGACCTACGAGCAGTACTTC | CASSLYRVGTYEQYF
- | TRBJ2-1 | - | TRBV2 | TGTGCCAGCAGCCTTGACTACAATGAGCAGTTCTTC | CASSLDYNEQFF
- | TRBJ2-1 | TRBD2 | TRBV29-1 | TGCAGCGTTGATGTGAGCGGGAGGGCCCCTGAGCAGTTCTTC | CSVDVSGRAPEQFF
- | TRBJ2-5 | - | TRBV7-3 | TGTGCCAGCAGCTCTGACCCGGCCCGAGGGGCCCAGTACTTC | CASSSDPARGAQYF
- | TRBJ2-3 | TRBD2 | TRBV29-1 | TGCAGCGTTGAAGAGACTAGCGGGGGGGATTCGAGGCTTGTACACGATACGCAGTATTTT | CSVEETSGGDSRLVHDTQYF
- | TRBJ2-5 | - | TRBV28 | TGTGCCAGCAGTTTGCCAGGGAGCAAACAAGAGACCCAGTACTTC | CASSLPGSKQETQYF
once | TRBJ2-3 | - | TRBV25-1 | TGTGCCTCGGGACCAACTAGCACAGATACGCAGTATTTT | CASGPTSTDTQYF
- | TRBJ2-7 | - | TRBV6-5 | TGTGCCAGCAGTCAAGGACCGTCCTACGAGCAGTACTTC | CASSQGPSYEQYF
- | TRBJ2-7 | TRBD1 | TRBV7-2 | TGTGCCAGCAGCTCCCAAGGACAGGGACTTACTACGCAGTACTTC | CASSSQGQGLTTQYF
- | TRBJ1-6 | TRBD1 | TRBV11-2 | TGTGCCAGCAGCTTAGTGGGGCGACAGGGAAATTCACCCCTCCACTTT | CASSLVGRQGNSPLHF
few | TRBJ2-3 | TRBD1 | TRBV14 | TGTGCCAGCAGCCAAGAGGACAGGGTGGCAGATACGCAGTATTTT | CASSQEDRVADTQYF
- | TRBJ2-3 | TRBD2 | TRBV5-4 | TGTGCCAGCAGCTTGAGGTCACTAGCGGGAGGAGGGACGCAGTATTTT | CASSLRSLAGGGTQYF